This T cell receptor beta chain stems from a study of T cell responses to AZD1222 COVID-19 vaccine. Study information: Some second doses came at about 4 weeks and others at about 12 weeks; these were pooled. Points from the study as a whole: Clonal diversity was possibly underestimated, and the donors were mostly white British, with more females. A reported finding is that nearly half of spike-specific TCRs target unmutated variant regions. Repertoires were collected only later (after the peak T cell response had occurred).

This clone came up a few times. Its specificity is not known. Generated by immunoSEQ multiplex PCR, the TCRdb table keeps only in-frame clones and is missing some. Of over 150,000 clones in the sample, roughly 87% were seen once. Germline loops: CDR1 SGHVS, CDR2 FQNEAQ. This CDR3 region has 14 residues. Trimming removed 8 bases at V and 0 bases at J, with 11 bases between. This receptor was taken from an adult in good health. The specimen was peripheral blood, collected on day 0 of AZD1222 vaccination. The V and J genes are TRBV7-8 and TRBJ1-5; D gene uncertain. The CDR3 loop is CASSSQFSNQPQHF. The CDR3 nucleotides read TGTGCCAGCTCCTCTCAATTTAGCAATCAGCCCCAGCATTTT.